A selection of T cell receptor beta chains follows, all from one sample in a study of blood T cell repertoires in COVID-19. Using immunoSEQ multiplex PCR, the repertoire was profiled, and TCRdb retains in-frame clones only, with some absent. The repertoire holds 71,000 or so clones, roughly nine tenths seen once, with 17% in the top ten. Sequencing input: peripheral blood. All receptors come from an elderly man in a cohort sampled during active COVID-19. Each CDR3 is given without its conserved first and last residue. The size of a clone is reported for some rows only, either as once, few or many, or as a class for expanded clones.

j_call: TRBJ2-3; clone_size: NA; v_call: TRBV6-6; cdr3_aa: ASSYSTGHPDTQY
j_call: TRBJ2-5; clone_size: NA; v_call: TRBV2; cdr3_aa: ASSEEGEETQY
j_call: TRBJ2-2; clone_size: NA; v_call: TRBV5-4; cdr3_aa: ASSTGGRNTGELF
j_call: TRBJ1-2; clone_size: NA; v_call: TRBV28; cdr3_aa: ASSPRSSGYT
j_call: TRBJ1-1; clone_size: NA; v_call: TRBV10-3; cdr3_aa: AISESLNPDTEAF
j_call: TRBJ2-6; clone_size: NA; v_call: TRBV5-1; cdr3_aa: ASSLGASGANVLT
j_call: TRBJ2-2; clone_size: NA; v_call: TRBV5-1; cdr3_aa: ASTQGGLSTGELF
j_call: TRBJ2-7; clone_size: NA; v_call: TRBV5-4; cdr3_aa: ASTGISSYEQY
j_call: TRBJ2-5; clone_size: NA; v_call: TRBV6-6; cdr3_aa: ASTIVTSGIQETQY
j_call: TRBJ2-2; clone_size: NA; v_call: TRBV5-4; cdr3_aa: ASSLSEGGTGELF
j_call: TRBJ1-4; clone_size: NA; v_call: TRBV27; cdr3_aa: ASSYYTSTNEKLF
j_call: TRBJ1-1; clone_size: NA; v_call: TRBV19; cdr3_aa: ASSIDQGAVSEAF
j_call: TRBJ1-2; clone_size: NA; v_call: TRBV2; cdr3_aa: ASSRDSNYGYT
j_call: TRBJ1-2; clone_size: NA; v_call: TRBV19; cdr3_aa: ASSPDTDYGYT
j_call: TRBJ1-4; clone_size: NA; v_call: TRBV4-1; cdr3_aa: ASSHNRGLANEKLF
j_call: TRBJ2-1; clone_size: once; v_call: TRBV2; cdr3_aa: ATFTLADGEQF
j_call: TRBJ2-1; clone_size: NA; v_call: TRBV19; cdr3_aa: ASSIKFGGGPYNEQF
j_call: TRBJ1-2; clone_size: NA; v_call: TRBV6-6; cdr3_aa: ASRDRATGSNYGYT
j_call: TRBJ2-2; clone_size: NA; v_call: TRBV6-4; cdr3_aa: ASRGGAVNTGELF
j_call: TRBJ2-3; clone_size: few; v_call: TRBV2; cdr3_aa: ASSGLYTDTQY
j_call: TRBJ1-2; clone_size: NA; v_call: TRBV6-1; cdr3_aa: ASSEPGRVGYGYT
j_call: TRBJ1-1; clone_size: NA; v_call: TRBV7-2; cdr3_aa: ASSLWTGTGHMNTEAF
j_call: TRBJ2-3; clone_size: NA; v_call: TRBV4-2; cdr3_aa: ASTSLAGAGTDTQY
j_call: TRBJ2-3; clone_size: NA; v_call: TRBV27; cdr3_aa: ASSPFSWFSTSTDTQY
j_call: TRBJ1-1; clone_size: NA; v_call: TRBV19; cdr3_aa: ASSIVQAMNTEAF
j_call: TRBJ2-3; clone_size: NA; v_call: TRBV1; cdr3_aa: TSSHPVLADCTDTQY
j_call: TRBJ2-1; clone_size: NA; v_call: TRBV3-1/TRBV3-2; cdr3_aa: ASRQGTSGANEQF
j_call: TRBJ2-3; clone_size: NA; v_call: TRBV5-6; cdr3_aa: ASSLSSGGDKDTQY
j_call: TRBJ1-4; clone_size: NA; v_call: TRBV5-4; cdr3_aa: ASSSTGTNEKLF
j_call: TRBJ1-1; clone_size: NA; v_call: TRBV9; cdr3_aa: ASSVGVGGRTEAF
j_call: TRBJ1-5; clone_size: NA; v_call: TRBV19; cdr3_aa: ASRPGTGATRQPQH
j_call: TRBJ1-5; clone_size: NA; v_call: TRBV6-4; cdr3_aa: ASSDSQGGPQH
j_call: TRBJ2-3; clone_size: NA; v_call: TRBV2; cdr3_aa: ASRGGISTDTQY
j_call: TRBJ1-1; clone_size: NA; v_call: TRBV2; cdr3_aa: ASSAGLNTEAF
j_call: TRBJ2-1; clone_size: NA; v_call: TRBV7-9; cdr3_aa: ASQRGGGAFNEQF
j_call: TRBJ1-3; clone_size: NA; v_call: TRBV3-1/TRBV3-2; cdr3_aa: ASSQPVGVSGNTIY
j_call: TRBJ2-7; clone_size: NA; v_call: TRBV27; cdr3_aa: ASRSFGDRLITYEQY
j_call: TRBJ2-7; clone_size: NA; v_call: TRBV2; cdr3_aa: ASSLPTGTYEQY
j_call: TRBJ2-5; clone_size: once; v_call: TRBV19; cdr3_aa: ASSIGTGDYQETQY
j_call: TRBJ1-5; clone_size: NA; v_call: TRBV5-1; cdr3_aa: ASSLQGAGNQPQH
j_call: TRBJ2-4; clone_size: NA; v_call: TRBV12-1; cdr3_aa: ASSFPGLAGGPIAKNIQY
j_call: TRBJ2-1; clone_size: once; v_call: TRBV4-2; cdr3_aa: ASSQPGQGHNEQF
j_call: TRBJ2-1; clone_size: few; v_call: TRBV28; cdr3_aa: ASNPPSSYNEQF
j_call: TRBJ1-2; clone_size: NA; v_call: TRBV15; cdr3_aa: ATSREIAGTGEGYT
j_call: TRBJ2-2; clone_size: few; v_call: TRBV27; cdr3_aa: ASSLTGRYTGELF
j_call: TRBJ2-1; clone_size: NA; v_call: TRBV5-1; cdr3_aa: ASSQRTLRDEQF
j_call: TRBJ2-1; clone_size: NA; v_call: TRBV11-2; cdr3_aa: ASSLRGLTSYNEQF